The rows below give T cell receptor beta chains drawn from one sample of a study of blood T cell repertoires in COVID-19. Sequencing used immunoSEQ multiplex PCR; TCRdb keeps in-frame clones, though not all of them. The repertoire consists of approximately 230,000 clones, with roughly 89% occurring once and the leading ten covering 4.1%. The material sequenced was PBMCs or T cells enriched from blood (not recorded which). These receptors were collected from a woman in her thirties who had recovered from COVID-19. CDR3s include the opening cysteine and the closing phenylalanine or tryptophan. A D gene is named only where the DNA matches it firmly. Clone size, where shown, is once, few, many, or a class for clones that have expanded.

J gene: TRBJ1-2
V gene: TRBV10-1
clone size: few
D gene: NA
CDR3 DNA: TGCGCCAGCAGTATGCGGGATATCGCCTATGGCTACACCTTC
CDR3 protein: CASSMRDIAYGYTF

J gene: TRBJ2-5
V gene: TRBV5-4
clone size: NA
D gene: TRBD1
CDR3 DNA: TGTGCCAGCAGCTTCTACAGGGGGCAACGGCAAGAGACCCAGTACTTC
CDR3 protein: CASSFYRGQRQETQYF

J gene: TRBJ2-7
V gene: TRBV28
clone size: NA
D gene: TRBD1
CDR3 DNA: TGTGCCAGCAGTTTCTGGGACAGGGGACAGCGGAACTACGAGCAGTACTTC
CDR3 protein: CASSFWDRGQRNYEQYF

J gene: TRBJ2-5
V gene: TRBV6-5
clone size: NA
D gene: TRBD1
CDR3 DNA: TGTGCCAGCACCAAGGGACAGTCACAAGAGACCCAGTACTTC
CDR3 protein: CASTKGQSQETQYF

J gene: TRBJ2-1
V gene: TRBV29-1
clone size: NA
D gene: TRBD2
CDR3 DNA: TGCAGCGTTGAAGATCTGAGGACTAGCGGGACCGGCTCCTACAATGAGCAGTTCTTC
CDR3 protein: CSVEDLRTSGTGSYNEQFF

J gene: TRBJ1-2
V gene: TRBV28
clone size: NA
D gene: TRBD1
CDR3 DNA: TGTGCCAGCAGCGTTCATGACAGGGACTACACCTTC
CDR3 protein: CASSVHDRDYTF

J gene: TRBJ1-2
V gene: TRBV6-5
clone size: NA
D gene: TRBD1
CDR3 DNA: TGTGCCAGCAGCAGGACAGGGGAAGGCTACACCTTC
CDR3 protein: CASSRTGEGYTF

J gene: TRBJ1-2
V gene: TRBV3-1/TRBV3-2
clone size: NA
D gene: TRBD1
CDR3 DNA: TGTGCCAGCAGCCAAGGCTGGGGACAGGGGGAGGATAACTATGGCTACACCTTC
CDR3 protein: CASSQGWGQGEDNYGYTF

J gene: TRBJ2-5
V gene: TRBV5-6
clone size: NA
D gene: TRBD2
CDR3 DNA: TGTGCCAGCAGCGGGACTAGCGGGTATTACCAAGAGACCCAGTACTTC
CDR3 protein: CASSGTSGYYQETQYF

J gene: TRBJ2-1
V gene: TRBV19
clone size: NA
D gene: NA
CDR3 DNA: TGTGCCAGTAGTATAAGCGGGGGGGGACAGGGAAAATACAATGAGCAGTTCTTC
CDR3 protein: CASSISGGGQGKYNEQFF

J gene: TRBJ1-4
V gene: TRBV6-2/TRBV6-3
clone size: NA
D gene: TRBD1
CDR3 DNA: TGTGCCAGCAGCCGACAGGGAGTAAATGAAAAACTGTTTTTT
CDR3 protein: CASSRQGVNEKLFF

J gene: TRBJ2-4
V gene: TRBV19
clone size: NA
D gene: TRBD2
CDR3 DNA: TGTGCCAGTAGTATCTTCCTAGCGGAAGCCAAAAACATTCAGTACTTC
CDR3 protein: CASSIFLAEAKNIQYF

J gene: TRBJ2-5
V gene: TRBV7-7
clone size: NA
D gene: NA
CDR3 DNA: TGTGCTAGCAGCCCCGCGGGGTCCCAGGAGACCCAGTACTTC
CDR3 protein: CASSPAGSQETQYF

J gene: TRBJ1-2
V gene: TRBV2
clone size: NA
D gene: NA
CDR3 DNA: TGTGCCAGCCAGGGTACCGTAAATGATGGCTACACCTTC
CDR3 protein: CASQGTVNDGYTF

J gene: TRBJ2-3
V gene: TRBV4-1
clone size: NA
D gene: TRBD2
CDR3 DNA: TGCGCCAGCAGCCGAGTAGCGGGAGTGGCGACAGATACGCAGTATTTT
CDR3 protein: CASSRVAGVATDTQYF

J gene: TRBJ1-4
V gene: TRBV5-1
clone size: NA
D gene: NA
CDR3 DNA: TGCGCCAGCAGACAACAGGGAGTGAGTGAAAAACTGTTTTTT
CDR3 protein: CASRQQGVSEKLFF

J gene: TRBJ1-1
V gene: TRBV30
clone size: NA
D gene: NA
CDR3 DNA: TGTGCCGGAAAAACAGGTTTTGAAGCTTTCTTT
CDR3 protein: CAGKTGFEAFF

J gene: TRBJ1-1
V gene: TRBV5-6
clone size: NA
D gene: NA
CDR3 DNA: TGTGCCAGCAGCTTGCTATCTCGACACCTGAACACTGAAGCTTTCTTT
CDR3 protein: CASSLLSRHLNTEAFF

J gene: TRBJ2-1
V gene: TRBV6-2/TRBV6-3
clone size: NA
D gene: TRBD2
CDR3 DNA: TGTGCCAGCAGTTACTCGCGCGGGAGATCCTACAATGAGCAGTTCTTC
CDR3 protein: CASSYSRGRSYNEQFF

J gene: TRBJ2-2
V gene: TRBV7-3
clone size: once
D gene: NA
CDR3 DNA: TGTGCCAGCAGCCTTAACTCAGCAGGCACCGGGGAGCTGTTTTTT
CDR3 protein: CASSLNSAGTGELFF

J gene: TRBJ1-1
V gene: TRBV19
clone size: NA
D gene: NA
CDR3 DNA: TGTGCCAGTAGTATAGCTGGGGCAGGGAACACTGAAGCTTTCTTT
CDR3 protein: CASSIAGAGNTEAFF

J gene: TRBJ2-7
V gene: TRBV9
clone size: NA
D gene: TRBD2
CDR3 DNA: TGTGCCAGCAGCGTGGGCCCTACTAGCGGAACCTACGAGCAGTACTTC
CDR3 protein: CASSVGPTSGTYEQYF

J gene: TRBJ1-1
V gene: TRBV12-3/TRBV12-4
clone size: NA
D gene: TRBD1
CDR3 DNA: TGTGCCAGCCAGACGACAGGGGACACTGAAGCTTTCTTT
CDR3 protein: CASQTTGDTEAFF

J gene: TRBJ1-2
V gene: TRBV9
clone size: NA
D gene: TRBD1
CDR3 DNA: TGTGCCAGCAGGGGAGGCGGGACAGGGAGAGGTTTTACCTTC
CDR3 protein: CASRGGGTGRGFTF

J gene: TRBJ2-1
V gene: TRBV5-4
clone size: NA
D gene: TRBD2
CDR3 DNA: TGTGCCAGCAAGCTAGCGGGAGCTGTTGAGCAGTTCTTC
CDR3 protein: CASKLAGAVEQFF

J gene: TRBJ2-7
V gene: TRBV3-1/TRBV3-2
clone size: once
D gene: TRBD2
CDR3 DNA: TGTGCCAGCAGCCTTTCTTCAGCGGGAGGGCCCCACGAGCAGTACTTC
CDR3 protein: CASSLSSAGGPHEQYF

J gene: TRBJ2-7
V gene: TRBV28
clone size: NA
D gene: TRBD1
CDR3 DNA: TGTGCCAGCAGTTTCTTCGGACAGGGTCTCTACGAGCAGTACTTC
CDR3 protein: CASSFFGQGLYEQYF

J gene: TRBJ2-3
V gene: TRBV6-4
clone size: few
D gene: NA
CDR3 DNA: TGTGCCAGCAGTGTATCCCAGGCAGATACGCAGTATTTT
CDR3 protein: CASSVSQADTQYF

J gene: TRBJ1-1
V gene: TRBV5-1
clone size: NA
D gene: TRBD1
CDR3 DNA: TGCGCCAGCAGCTCCCCGGGCTACAGGGGGGGGAACACTGAAGCTTTCTTT
CDR3 protein: CASSSPGYRGGNTEAFF

J gene: TRBJ1-1
V gene: TRBV30
clone size: NA
D gene: TRBD1
CDR3 DNA: TGTGCCTGGAGGCAACCGGGACAGGGGCTCAAAGCTTTCTTT
CDR3 protein: CAWRQPGQGLKAFF

J gene: TRBJ1-5
V gene: TRBV18
clone size: NA
D gene: TRBD1
CDR3 DNA: TGTGCCAGCTCACCAGGGACAGGGAGCAATCAGCCCCAGCATTTT
CDR3 protein: CASSPGTGSNQPQHF

J gene: TRBJ1-1
V gene: TRBV9
clone size: once
D gene: NA
CDR3 DNA: TGTGCCAGCAGCGTCTCAGGGGACACTGAAGCTTTCTTT
CDR3 protein: CASSVSGDTEAFF

J gene: TRBJ2-7
V gene: TRBV23-1
clone size: NA
D gene: TRBD1
CDR3 DNA: TGCGCCAGCAGTCAATCAAGGGGGACAGGCGAGCAGTACTTC
CDR3 protein: CASSQSRGTGEQYF

J gene: TRBJ1-1
V gene: TRBV9
clone size: NA
D gene: NA
CDR3 DNA: TGTGCCAGCAGCCCGGGAGGGTTAGCTGTCACTGAAGCTTTCTTT
CDR3 protein: CASSPGGLAVTEAFF

J gene: TRBJ1-2
V gene: TRBV25-1
clone size: NA
D gene: NA
CDR3 DNA: TGTGCCAGCAGCCCAGGTTCTCTCAACTATGGCTACACCTTC
CDR3 protein: CASSPGSLNYGYTF

J gene: TRBJ1-6
V gene: TRBV28
clone size: NA
D gene: NA
CDR3 DNA: TGTGCCAGCAGTTTAGGGCAGGGAAATTCACCCCTCCACTTT
CDR3 protein: CASSLGQGNSPLHF

J gene: TRBJ2-3
V gene: TRBV6-1
clone size: NA
D gene: TRBD2
CDR3 DNA: TGTGCCAGCAGTGAAGCGGGGAGGGGTCGCAGGACGCAGTATTTT
CDR3 protein: CASSEAGRGRRTQYF

J gene: TRBJ2-2
V gene: TRBV3-1/TRBV3-2
clone size: NA
D gene: TRBD1
CDR3 DNA: TGTGCCAGCAGCTACTGGACAGGGGGTGACGGGGAGCTGTTTTTT
CDR3 protein: CASSYWTGGDGELFF

J gene: TRBJ1-2
V gene: TRBV9
clone size: NA
D gene: NA
CDR3 DNA: TGTGCCAGCAGCCCACATACGGGCCCACAGGGTCTAAATGGCTACACCTTC
CDR3 protein: CASSPHTGPQGLNGYTF

J gene: TRBJ1-5
V gene: TRBV19
clone size: few
D gene: TRBD1
CDR3 DNA: TGTGCCAGTAGTATGGGACAGTTTAATCAGCCCCAGCATTTT
CDR3 protein: CASSMGQFNQPQHF

J gene: TRBJ1-2
V gene: TRBV5-6
clone size: NA
D gene: NA
CDR3 DNA: TGTGCCAGCAGCTTGGTGGCTGGCGGCTACACCTTC
CDR3 protein: CASSLVAGGYTF

J gene: TRBJ1-2
V gene: TRBV28
clone size: few
D gene: NA
CDR3 DNA: TGTGCCAGCAGTTTAACGGGGTGGGGCTACACCTTC
CDR3 protein: CASSLTGWGYTF

J gene: TRBJ1-1
V gene: TRBV19
clone size: NA
D gene: NA
CDR3 DNA: TGTGCTGTCAGGGAGAACACTGAAGCTTTCTTT
CDR3 protein: CAVRENTEAFF

J gene: TRBJ1-2
V gene: TRBV28
clone size: NA
D gene: NA
CDR3 DNA: TGTGCCAGCAATCCGGGGGGGGTCTATGGCTACACCTTC
CDR3 protein: CASNPGGVYGYTF

J gene: TRBJ2-5
V gene: TRBV15
clone size: NA
D gene: NA
CDR3 DNA: TGTGCCACCAGCAGAGGGCAAACCCGAGAGACCCAGTACTTC
CDR3 protein: CATSRGQTRETQYF

J gene: TRBJ2-1
V gene: TRBV28
clone size: NA
D gene: TRBD2
CDR3 DNA: TGTGCCAGCAGTTTCGGCTCGGGACTAGCGGGAGCGGAGCAGTTCTTC
CDR3 protein: CASSFGSGLAGAEQFF

J gene: TRBJ2-1
V gene: TRBV12-3/TRBV12-4
clone size: NA
D gene: NA
CDR3 DNA: TGTGCCAGCAGTCCCCAGATCTACAATGAGCAGTTCTTC
CDR3 protein: CASSPQIYNEQFF

J gene: TRBJ1-3
V gene: TRBV3-1/TRBV3-2
clone size: NA
D gene: NA
CDR3 DNA: TGTGCCAGCAGCCCTACTCCCCACGGAAACACCATATATTTT
CDR3 protein: CASSPTPHGNTIYF